This TCR beta chain was identified during a study of T cells in Graves' hyperthyroidism and ophthalmopathy. There are many counts of this clonotype. Diagnoses rested on clinical symptoms, serum thyroxine and TRAb, thyroid ultrasound and orbital computed tomography. V lost 2 bases, J lost 2 bases, and 7 bases lay in between. The germline CDR1 and CDR2 sequences are SGHTA and FQGNSA. The CDR3 sequence is 13 residues long. What was amplified from RNA transcripts were TCR beta CDR3 regions. First-round RT-PCR with HTBI primers amplified the TCR CDR3 region. Via MiXCR, TCRdb re-called the multiplex PCR reads, giving one row per CDR3 protein. The sample contains 250,000 to 300,000 distinct CDR3 sequences, about an eighth of which appear only once.

The TCR sequence derives from a woman aged 25 to 39 with Graves' hyperthyroidism that later progressed to Graves' ophthalmopathy. This sequence joins TRBV7-2 and TRBJ2-7; D remains unclear. Sequencing used blood. CDR3 bases: TGTGCCAGCAGCTTAACACCGACCTACGAGCAGTACTTC. It is translated as CASSLTPTYEQYF.